Below, 29 T cell receptor beta chains from the same sample are listed, as sequenced in a study of T cells in Graves' hyperthyroidism and ophthalmopathy. Amplification of TCR beta CDR3 regions used RNA as the template. In the first-round RT-PCR of the TCR CDR3, the HTBI primer set was used. A single record per CDR3 protein comes from TCRdb applying MiXCR to the multiplex PCR reads. Seen here are hundreds of thousands of distinct CDR3 sequences, about 16% observed once, and the top ten hold over 3.5%. Sequencing was performed on blood. These receptors came from a woman in her 30s with Graves' hyperthyroidism.

The gene calls are TRBV28 and TRBJ2-7; the D is unclear. Per the germline V gene, CDR1 is MDHEN and CDR2 is SYDVKM. Trimming took off 11 bases at V and 2 bases at J, with 19 bases between the two ends. The CDR3 covers 14 residues. The CDR3 region is CALGSGHGPYEQYF. The DNA for the CDR3 is TGTGCCCTCGGCTCCGGCCACGGGCCCTACGAGCAGTACTTC.

The chain is built from TRBV4-1 and TRBJ1-4, with D unresolved. Trimming pared 5 bases from V and 7 bases from J, leaving 14 bases between. CDR3 size: 14 residues. The germline V gene has CDR1 MGHRA and CDR2 YSYEKL. CDR3 protein: CASSAGQRSEKLFF. The CDR3 nucleotides read TGCGCCAGCAGCGCTGGGCAGCGGAGTGAAAAACTGTTTTTT.

V usage is TRBV4-2 and J usage is TRBJ2-3, with 8 positions matching TRBD2. Germline loops: CDR1 LGHNA, CDR2 YNFKEQ. J lost 6 bases, V lost 1 base, and 9 bases had no gene match. The CDR3 is 16 amino acids. CDR3 sequence reads: CASSQGATSVGDTQYF. The CDR3 bases are TGTGCCAGCAGCCAAGGTGCGACTAGCGTAGGCGATACGCAGTATTTT.

As to this clonotype: Its ends do not fully match the called genes, so a read error is possible. The chain couples TRBV15 to TRBJ1-1; D is unclear. The CDR3 is made up of 16 amino acids. Germline assignment: CDR1 LNHNV and CDR2 YYDKDF (reference sequence). The CDR3, as DNA: TGTGCCACCAGCAGAGAGCTCACGGCTATGAACGCTGAAGCTTTCTTT. Translating gives CATSRELTAMNAEAFF.

In this sample, this clonotype turned up a few times. V and J are TRBV7-9 and TRBJ2-1; D gene unclear. V was shortened by 0 bases and J by 5 bases, with 5 bases between the two germline ends. Germline values: CDR1 SEHNR, CDR2 FQNEAQ (reference sequence). The CDR3 contains 13 residues. CDR3 amino acids: CASSLAVDNEQFF. CDR3 bases: TGTGCCAGCAGCTTAGCGGTAGACAATGAGCAGTTCTTC.

This clonotype was recorded only once. This chain joins TRBV4-1 and TRBJ1-5, with D tentatively TRBD1 (5 bases). Germline loops: CDR1 MGHRA, CDR2 YSYEKL. V gave up 2 bases and J gave up 3 bases, with 20 bases separating them. This CDR3 contains 18 residues. CDR3 in amino acids: CASSQISLRGGVNQPQHF. The CDR3 DNA sequence: TGCGCCAGCAGCCAAATTTCCCTCCGGGGGGGAGTCAATCAGCCCCAGCATTTT.

This clonotype was recorded at least ten times. The rearrangement joins TRBV28 to TRBJ1-1; D is unclear. This CDR3 spans 12 amino acids. The germline V and J ends were trimmed by 7 bases and 7 bases, with 13 bases remaining between them. Looked up from germline, CDR1 is MDHEN and CDR2 is SYDVKM. CDR3 region: CASTAGGYEAFF. For the CDR3, the DNA is TGTGCCAGCACCGCCGGCGGGTATGAAGCTTTCTTT.

This clonotype occurred many times. V and J are TRBV7-9 and TRBJ2-7, with 8 nucleotides matching TRBD1. From germline, CDR1 is SEHNR and CDR2 FQNEAQ (reference sequence). The CDR3 is 13 amino acids. V dropped 1 base and J dropped 6; count of bases not matched to a gene: 2. This CDR3 reads CASSLDRGAEQYF. CDR3 bases: TGTGCCAGCAGCTTAGACAGGGGGGCCGAGCAGTACTTC.

This clonotype was counted many times. V gene TRBV20-1 combines with J gene TRBJ2-1; D is undetermined. Per germline, CDR1 DFQATT and CDR2 SNEGSKA (reference sequence). This CDR3 contains 14 residues. V was cut by 3 bases and J by 6 bases, with 15 bases left in between. CDR3 region: CSAREPGHTNEQFF. The CDR3 coding sequence is TGCAGTGCTAGGGAACCCGGGCACACCAATGAGCAGTTCTTC.

This clonotype was detected a few times. J is TRBJ2-7 and V is TRBV7-9, with D perhaps matching TRBD1 or TRBD2 (5 bases each). Germline CDR1 SEHNR, CDR2 FQNEAQ (reference sequence). Trimming removed 4 bases at V and 3 bases at J, with 19 bases between. CDR3 size: 16 residues. The CDR3 nucleotides read TGTGCCAGCAGCTCCGGGGTCCTCTATGGGGGCTACGAGCAGTACTTC. Its translation is CASSSGVLYGGYEQYF.

This clonotype was seen more than once but under ten times. V gene TRBV6-5 combines with J gene TRBJ2-2; TRBD2 aligns across 12 bases. CDR1 is MNHEY, CDR2 SVGAGI, per germline. The V segment lost 4 bases and the J segment 5 bases; nucleotides outside the gene matches: 8. This CDR3 contains 17 residues. The CDR3 here is CASSSRLLAGGTGELFF. The CDR3 nucleotides are TGTGCCAGCAGTTCCCGACTGCTAGCGGGAGGGACCGGGGAGCTGTTTTTT.

This clonotype came up many times. V and J are TRBV30 and TRBJ2-2; unclear D gene. This CDR3 contains 12 residues. Germline CDR1 and CDR2: GTSNPN and SVGIG (reference sequence). The germline V and J ends were trimmed by 4 bases and 6 bases, with 9 bases remaining between them. DNA for the CDR3: TGTGCCTGGATCTCTCTGGCCGGGGAGCTGTTTTTT. Its translation: CAWISLAGELFF.

There are many counts of this clonotype. The chain carries TRBV28 and TRBJ1-2; 10 nucleotides match TRBD1. The CDR3 extends over 14 amino acids. Germline values: CDR1 MDHEN, CDR2 SYDVKM. With V trimmed by 2 bases and J by 7 bases, 4 bases remained unmatched. The CDR3 sequence: CASSLGDRGSGYTF. The CDR3, as DNA: TGTGCCAGCAGTTTAGGGGACAGGGGAAGTGGCTACACCTTC.

This clonotype turned up a few times. The DNA of the CDR3 is TGTGCTAGTGGTTTGGTACTGGGTAGCAATCAGCCCCAGCATTTT. Translating gives CASGLVLGSNQPQHF. V usage is TRBV12-5 and J usage is TRBJ1-5, with no clear D. V lost 0 bases and J lost 0, with 6 bases in between. The CDR3 length is 15 residues. Germline-derived CDR1 and CDR2 are LGHNT and FRNRAP.

This clonotype was detected ten times or more. This chain uses TRBV18 with TRBJ2-1, with D possibly TRBD2 on 7 matching bases. In germline, CDR1 is KGHSH, CDR2 LQKENI. V lost 0 bases, J lost 7 bases, and 10 bases lay in between. This CDR3 has 14 residues. The CDR3 region has the DNA TGTGCCAGCTCACCACCGGCGGGGGCTAATGAGCAGTTCTTC. It encodes CASSPPAGANEQFF.

J is TRBJ1-3 and V is TRBV12-5, with D possibly TRBD1 on 5 matching bases. Germline V gene lookup returns CDR1 LGHNT and CDR2 FRNRAP. The V end was cut by 0 bases, the J end by 1 base, with 13 bases between. This CDR3 has 17 amino acids. CDR3 coding DNA: TGTGCTAGTGGTTTGGTACTTGGACAACGATCTGGAAACACCATATATTTT. Translation gives CASGLVLGQRSGNTIYF.

This clonotype has at least ten counts. The chain recombines TRBV19 with TRBJ2-1, with a tentative D call TRBD2 (6 bases). Germline V gene sequence: CDR1 LNHDA, CDR2 SQIVND (reference sequence). Trimming stripped 6 bases from V and 7 bases from J, with 19 bases between. The length of the CDR3 is 15 residues. The DNA for the CDR3 is TGTGCCAGTAGCCTTATGGCGCCGGACTATAATGAGCAGTTCTTC. This gives the protein CASSLMAPDYNEQFF.

In this sample, this clonotype turned up many times. The gene calls are TRBV5-8 and TRBJ1-1; D gene unclear. The CDR3 contains 12 residues. CDR1 and CDR2 (germline): SGHTS, YDEGEE. V was clipped by 3 bases and J by 8 bases, with 11 bases between them. The CDR3 DNA sequence: TGTGCCAGCAGCTGGGGAGGGCCCGAAGCTTTCTTT. As protein: CASSWGGPEAFF.

As DNA, the CDR3 is TGTGCCAGCAGCGCAACCGGGACACGGACCTCCTACGAGCAGTACTTC. Protein product: CASSATGTRTSYEQYF. The chain joins TRBV9 to TRBJ2-7; the D gene is possibly TRBD1 (6 bases). Germline V gene sequence: CDR1 SGDLS, CDR2 YYNGEE. This CDR3 comprises 16 residues. V lost 3 bases, J lost 0 bases, and 16 bases lay in between.

This clonotype was counted at least ten times. The chain is built from TRBV28 and TRBJ1-4; a weak D match, TRBD1 (5 bases). This CDR3 is 11 amino acids long. The V end lost 8 bases, the J end lost 7 bases, and 8 bases lay between the germline ends. Looked up from germline, CDR1 is MDHEN and CDR2 is SYDVKM. CDR3 loop: CASAGGEKLFF. CDR3 nucleotide sequence: TGTGCCAGCGCTGGGGGTGAAAAACTGTTTTTT.

The chain carries TRBV9 and TRBJ2-1; D call uncertain. Germline CDR1 reads SGDLS; CDR2 reads YYNGEE. This CDR3 region has 12 residues. The ends were cut back, 3 bases at V and 9 bases at J, with 10 bases in the middle. The chain's CDR3 is CASSAARTEQFF. The DNA for the CDR3 is TGTGCCAGCAGCGCAGCCAGGACTGAGCAGTTCTTC.

The V and J genes are TRBV20-1 and TRBJ2-7; 9 nucleotides align to TRBD1. Germline CDR1 reads DFQATT; CDR2 reads SNEGSKA (reference sequence). This CDR3 comprises 14 residues. With V trimmed by 6 bases and J by 0 bases, 6 bases remained unmatched. CDR3 residues: CSAIDRGSSYEQYF. The CDR3 DNA reads as TGCAGTGCCATTGACAGGGGGAGCTCCTACGAGCAGTACTTC.

This clonotype was seen a few times. The gene calls are TRBV5-1 and TRBJ2-7; D remains unclear. The V gene lost 1 base and the J gene lost 3 bases, with 11 bases spanning the gap. CDR1 SGHRS and CDR2 YFSETQ come from the germline V gene. The CDR3 consists of 14 residues. The CDR3 DNA follows: TGCGCCAGCAGCTTGACGATCGACGGCTACGAGCAGTACTTC. Its translation is CASSLTIDGYEQYF.

There are many counts of this clonotype. The chain recombines TRBV7-3 with TRBJ2-1; the D gene is possibly TRBD2 (6 bases). The CDR3 is 14 residues long. CDR1 SGHTA and CDR2 FQGTGA come from the germline V gene. Trimming removed 2 bases from V and 8 bases from J, with 13 bases in between. The CDR3 protein is CASSLGATRDEQFF. The CDR3, as DNA: TGTGCCAGCAGCTTAGGTGCGACTAGGGATGAGCAGTTCTTC.

This clonotype was recorded at least ten times. The chain combines TRBV2 with TRBJ2-3; no clear D. Germline loops: CDR1 SNHLY, CDR2 FYNNEI. Trimming left V 8 bases short and J 2 bases short, with 8 bases between. The CDR3 is 12 amino acids. CDR3 protein: CASATHTDTQYF. Written as DNA, the CDR3 is TGTGCCAGCGCAACTCACACAGATACGCAGTATTTT.

This clonotype was recorded a few times. The V and J genes are TRBV6-1 and TRBJ2-7; D assignment may be TRBD1 or TRBD2 (5 bases each). Germline V gene data show CDR1 as MNHNS and CDR2 as SASEGT. V was cut by 6 bases and J by 3 bases, with 27 bases left in between. The CDR3 has 18 amino acids. This CDR3 reads CASREVGTGRRSLYEQYF. CDR3 sequence (DNA): TGTGCCAGCAGGGAGGTGGGCACGGGACGCAGGAGTCTCTACGAGCAGTACTTC.

The chain employs TRBV7-2 and TRBJ2-2; 11 bases match TRBD2. Germline V gene data show CDR1 as SGHTA and CDR2 as FQGNSA. J was trimmed by 6 bases and V by 5 bases; bases with no gene match: 8. The length of the CDR3 is 16 residues. In nucleotides, the CDR3 is TGTGCCAGCAGCCACTCATTAGCGGGAGGGCCCGGGGAGCTGTTTTTT. It encodes CASSHSLAGGPGELFF.

This clonotype was found many times. The J gene is TRBJ1-2, the V gene TRBV3-1; 9 bases match TRBD1. The CDR3 has 13 amino acids. The trim removed 4 bases at V and 11 bases at J, leaving 8 bases unmatched. The germline V gene has CDR1 LGHDT and CDR2 YNNKEL (reference sequence). CDR3 sequence (DNA): TGTGCCAGCAGCCCGACCTTCGACAGGGGGTACACCTTC. This gives the protein CASSPTFDRGYTF.

This clonotype was found many times. This chain connects TRBV28 to TRBJ2-7; 7 nucleotides agree with TRBD2. Germline V CDR1 and CDR2: MDHEN, SYDVKM. Losses at the gene ends were 8 bases for V and 0 bases for J; bases not matched to a gene: 7. The CDR3 spans 14 residues. The CDR3 nucleotides read TGTGCCAGCCTAAGACCGGGGGGCTCCTACGAGCAGTACTTC. Translating it yields CASLRPGGSYEQYF.